This is a list of T cell receptor beta chains from one sample in a study of blood T cells in healthy people across ages. TCRdb analysed the 5' RACE reads with MiXCR anew, one entry per CDR3 protein. The sample holds hundreds of thousands of distinct CDR3 sequences; around three fifths are singletons and the top ten take roughly 26%. Sequenced input: blood. The receptor set was obtained from a man aged 40-50 years in good health. Both conserved end residues are part of each CDR3. A D gene is named only where the DNA matches it firmly. Clone sizes are given selectively: once, few, many, or a class where the clone is expanded.

>TRBJ2-7|-|-|TRBV2
CASSVGRAPGFYEQYF
TGTGCCAGCAGTGTCGGTAGGGCGCCGGGATTCTACGAGCAGTACTTC
>TRBJ2-3|once|-|TRBV20-1
CSARGGRTSTDTQYF
TGCAGTGCTAGGGGGGGACGGACTAGCACAGATACGCAGTATTTT
>TRBJ2-1|-|-|TRBV4-2
CASSQDRRSSYNEQFF
TGTGCCAGCAGCCAAGACAGGAGAAGCTCCTACAATGAGCAGTTCTTC
>TRBJ1-2|-|-|TRBV6-5
CASSYWGSYGYTF
TGTGCCAGCAGTTACTGGGGGTCCTATGGCTACACCTTC
>TRBJ2-7|-|TRBD1|TRBV12-3/TRBV12-4
CASSLAEQGQIEQYF
TGTGCCAGCAGTTTAGCGGAACAGGGGCAGATCGAGCAGTACTTC
>TRBJ1-1|-|-|TRBV12-3/TRBV12-4
CASRKGSYEAFF
TGTGCCAGCCGTAAGGGGTCCTATGAAGCTTTCTTT
>TRBJ1-4|-|TRBD1|TRBV6-5
CASRAAGGEEKLFF
TGTGCCAGCAGGGCCGCAGGGGGCGAGGAAAAACTGTTTTTT
>TRBJ1-1|few|-|TRBV6-5
CASSYSYRVDTEAFF
TGTGCCAGCAGTTACTCGTACAGGGTCGACACTGAAGCTTTCTTT
>TRBJ2-6|once|-|TRBV7-9
CASSLSGGNSGANVLTF
TGTGCCAGCAGCTTAAGTGGCGGGAACTCTGGGGCCAACGTCCTGACTTTC
>TRBJ2-1|-|TRBD1|TRBV20-1
CSMNQGDEQFF
TGCAGTATGAACCAGGGGGATGAGCAGTTCTTC
>TRBJ1-5|-|-|TRBV2
CASSEGGRVPPAPQHF
TGTGCCAGCAGTGAAGGGGGCAGGGTACCACCTGCGCCCCAGCATTTT
>TRBJ2-5|-|-|TRBV5-5
CAAGVPGETQYF
TGTGCCGCCGGTGTCCCGGGGGAGACCCAGTACTTC
>TRBJ2-1|-|-|TRBV5-1
CASSLSGQIVKQFF
TGCGCCAGCAGCTTGAGTGGACAAATAGTTAAGCAGTTCTTC
>TRBJ2-7|-|-|TRBV29-1
CSFRGGVLSSYEQYF
TGCAGCTTTCGAGGGGGGGTGCTTAGCTCCTACGAGCAGTACTTC
>TRBJ2-4|few|TRBD1|TRBV7-9
CASSPGQGFENIQYF
TGTGCCAGCAGCCCGGGACAGGGTTTCGAAAACATTCAGTACTTC
>TRBJ2-1|-|-|TRBV11-3
CASSFFGGTYNEQFF
TGTGCCAGCAGCTTCTTCGGCGGTACCTACAATGAGCAGTTCTTC
>TRBJ2-3|-|-|TRBV3-1
CASSSHATDTQYF
TGTGCCAGCAGCTCTCACGCCACAGATACGCAGTATTTT
>TRBJ1-5|-|TRBD1|TRBV9
CASSVGQGWDQPQHF
TGTGCCAGCAGCGTAGGACAGGGGTGGGATCAGCCCCAGCATTTT
>TRBJ2-3|-|TRBD2|TRBV20-1
CSAVNLGTSGGAYTQYF
TGCAGTGCTGTCAACCTAGGGACTAGCGGGGGGGCATATACGCAGTATTTT
>TRBJ1-6|-|-|TRBV7-2
CASSLGYGGPSSYNSPLHF
TGTGCCAGCAGCTTAGGGTACGGAGGACCGAGCTCCTATAATTCACCCCTCCACTTT
>TRBJ1-2|many|-|TRBV7-9
CASSLATLSGGYTF
TGTGCCAGCAGCTTAGCAACCCTCAGCGGTGGCTACACCTTC
>TRBJ2-5|once|TRBD1|TRBV3-1
CASSRSRDRGIQTQYF
TGTGCCAGCAGCCGTTCACGGGACAGGGGGATTCAGACCCAGTACTTC
>TRBJ2-7|-|-|TRBV3-1
CASSQDPLKPSYEQYF
TGTGCCAGCAGCCAAGATCCCTTAAAACCCTCCTACGAGCAGTACTTC
>TRBJ2-7|-|TRBD1|TRBV7-8
CASSLNRKGQTQGTTYEQYF
TGTGCCAGCAGCTTGAACAGGAAGGGACAGACCCAAGGGACAACCTACGAGCAGTACTTC
>TRBJ1-1|few|-|TRBV7-3
CASSLGAGNTEAFF
TGTGCCAGCAGCTTAGGGGCAGGGAACACTGAAGCTTTCTTT
>TRBJ2-7|few|-|TRBV28
CASRAGAGYYEQYF
TGTGCCAGCAGGGCGGGGGCTGGTTACTACGAGCAGTACTTC
>TRBJ2-6|-|-|TRBV12-5
CASGLNPLEANVLTF
TGTGCTAGTGGTTTGAACCCTCTGGAGGCCAACGTCCTGACTTTC
>TRBJ2-3|-|TRBD1|TRBV2
CASSFGQGAKDTQYF
TGTGCCAGCAGCTTCGGACAGGGGGCCAAAGATACGCAGTATTTT
>TRBJ2-1|-|-|TRBV29-1
CSVDTGNNEQFF
TGCAGCGTTGATACAGGGAACAATGAGCAGTTCTTC
>TRBJ2-1|-|TRBD1|TRBV28
CASSSIRGRFGGEQFF
TGTGCCAGCAGTTCCATTAGGGGGCGGTTTGGGGGTGAGCAGTTCTTC
>TRBJ1-5|-|-|TRBV20-1
CSAPDRYRANQPQHF
TGCAGTGCCCCAGACAGGTACAGGGCCAATCAGCCCCAGCATTTT
>TRBJ2-7|-|-|TRBV6-2/TRBV6-3
CASSYSRGEQYF
TGTGCCAGCAGTTACTCGAGGGGCGAGCAGTACTTC